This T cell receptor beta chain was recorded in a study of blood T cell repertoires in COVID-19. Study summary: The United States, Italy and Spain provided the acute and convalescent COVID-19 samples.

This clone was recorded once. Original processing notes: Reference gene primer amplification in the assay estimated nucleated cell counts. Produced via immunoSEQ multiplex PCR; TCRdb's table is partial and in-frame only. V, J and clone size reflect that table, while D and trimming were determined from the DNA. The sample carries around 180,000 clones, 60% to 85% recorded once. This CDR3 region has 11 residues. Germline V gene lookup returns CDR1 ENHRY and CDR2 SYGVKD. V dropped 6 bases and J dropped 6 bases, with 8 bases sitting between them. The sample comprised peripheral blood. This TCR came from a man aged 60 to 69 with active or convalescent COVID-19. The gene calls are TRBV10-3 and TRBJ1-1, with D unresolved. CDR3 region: CAIRSFAEAFF. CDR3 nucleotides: TGTGCCATCAGGTCCTTCGCTGAAGCTTTCTTT.